The present T cell receptor (beta chain) was sequenced within a study of patients and donors after allogeneic stem cell transplantation. Via MiXCR, TCRdb re-called the RT-PCR reads, giving one row per CDR3 protein. The profile shows 200,000 to 250,000 distinct CDR3 sequences, about 14% of them singletons. V lost 1 base and J lost 2, with 10 bases in between. Germline V gives CDR1 SEHNR, CDR2 FQNEAQ (reference sequence). CDR3 length: 15 residues. The sequence was collected from a human donor who was either an allogeneic HSCT recipient or a stem cell or donor lymphocyte infusion donor (not recorded which). It is not recorded whose cells these are; they may come from a transplant donor. Sequencing was carried out using blood, either unsorted or a sorted T cell fraction (not recorded which). The rearrangement links TRBV7-9 to TRBJ2-3, with D perhaps matching TRBD1 (5 bases). The CDR3 region is CASSLGQINTDTQYF. The CDR3 DNA sequence: TGTGCCAGCAGCTTAGGACAGATTAACACAGATACGCAGTATTTT. Based on the CDR3 plus reference TRBV7-9 and TRBJ2-3, the full variable domain is DTGVSQNPRHKITKRGQNVTFRCDPISEHNRLYWYRQTLGQGPEFLTYFQNEAQLEKSRLLSDRFSAERPKGSFSTLEIQRTEQGDSAMYLCASSLGQINTDTQYFGPGTRLTVL.